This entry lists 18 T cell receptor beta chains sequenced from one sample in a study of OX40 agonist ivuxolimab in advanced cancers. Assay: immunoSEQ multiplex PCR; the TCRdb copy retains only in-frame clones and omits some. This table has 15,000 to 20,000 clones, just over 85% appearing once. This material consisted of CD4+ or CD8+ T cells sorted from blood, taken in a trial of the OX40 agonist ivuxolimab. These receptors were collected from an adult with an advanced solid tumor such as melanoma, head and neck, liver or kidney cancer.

The DNA for the CDR3 is TGTGCCAGCAGCTTATCCATCGGGGAGCTGTTTTTT. It yields the protein CASSLSIGELFF. This sequence joins TRBV13 and TRBJ2-2; D unclear. The CDR3 runs 12 residues. The V and J ends lost 2 bases and 7 bases respectively, with 5 bases between them. Germline assignment: CDR1 PRHDT and CDR2 FYEKMQ (reference sequence).

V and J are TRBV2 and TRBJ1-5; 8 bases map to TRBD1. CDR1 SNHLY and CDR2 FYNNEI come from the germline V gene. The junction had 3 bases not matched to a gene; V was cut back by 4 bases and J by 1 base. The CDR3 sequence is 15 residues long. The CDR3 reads CASSGDRGSNQPQHF. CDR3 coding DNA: TGTGCCAGCAGTGGAGACAGGGGAAGCAATCAGCCCCAGCATTTT.

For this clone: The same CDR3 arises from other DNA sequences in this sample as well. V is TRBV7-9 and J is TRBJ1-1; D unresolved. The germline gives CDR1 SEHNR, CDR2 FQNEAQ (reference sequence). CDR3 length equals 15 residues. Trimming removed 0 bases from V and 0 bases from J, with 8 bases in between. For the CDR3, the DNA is TGTGCCAGCAGCTTAGCAGAGGGCATGAACACTGAAGCTTTCTTT. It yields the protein CASSLAEGMNTEAFF.

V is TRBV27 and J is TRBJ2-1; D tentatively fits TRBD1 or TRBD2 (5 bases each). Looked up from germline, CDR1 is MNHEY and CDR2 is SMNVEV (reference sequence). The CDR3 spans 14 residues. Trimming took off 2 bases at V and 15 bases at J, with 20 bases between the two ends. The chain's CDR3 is CASSLSTGGPNSFF. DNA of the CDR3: TGTGCCAGCAGTTTAAGTACAGGAGGCCCTAATTCGTTCTTC.

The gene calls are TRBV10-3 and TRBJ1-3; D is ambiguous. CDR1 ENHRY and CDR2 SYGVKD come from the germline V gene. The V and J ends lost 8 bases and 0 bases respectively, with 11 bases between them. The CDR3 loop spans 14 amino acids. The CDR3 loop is CAIHDRSSGNTIYF. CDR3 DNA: TGTGCCATCCATGACCGAAGCTCTGGAAACACCATATATTTT.

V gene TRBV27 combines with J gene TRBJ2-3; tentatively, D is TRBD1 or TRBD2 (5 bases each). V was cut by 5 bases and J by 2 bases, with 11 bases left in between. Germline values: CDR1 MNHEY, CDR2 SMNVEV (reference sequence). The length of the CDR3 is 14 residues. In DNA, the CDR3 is TGTGCCAGCAGTGTGGGACGGACCACAGATACGCAGTATTTT. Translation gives CASSVGRTTDTQYF.

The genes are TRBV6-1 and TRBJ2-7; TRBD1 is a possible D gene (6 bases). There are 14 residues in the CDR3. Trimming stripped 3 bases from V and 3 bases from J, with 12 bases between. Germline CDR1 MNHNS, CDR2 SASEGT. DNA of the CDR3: TGTGCCAGCAGTGATCGGGGACAAAACTACGAGCAGTACTTC. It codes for CASSDRGQNYEQYF.

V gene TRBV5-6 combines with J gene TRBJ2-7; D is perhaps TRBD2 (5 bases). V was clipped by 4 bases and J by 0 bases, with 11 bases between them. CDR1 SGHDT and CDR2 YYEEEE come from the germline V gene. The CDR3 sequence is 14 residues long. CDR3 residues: CASSGSYRSYEQYF. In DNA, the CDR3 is TGTGCCAGCAGCGGGAGTTACCGCTCCTACGAGCAGTACTTC. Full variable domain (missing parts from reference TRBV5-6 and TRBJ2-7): DAGVTQSPTHLIKTRGQQVTLRCSPKSGHDTVSWYQQALGQGPQFIFQYYEEEERQRGNFPDRFSGHQFPNYSSELNVNALLLGDSALYLCASSGSYRSYEQYFGPGTRLTVT.

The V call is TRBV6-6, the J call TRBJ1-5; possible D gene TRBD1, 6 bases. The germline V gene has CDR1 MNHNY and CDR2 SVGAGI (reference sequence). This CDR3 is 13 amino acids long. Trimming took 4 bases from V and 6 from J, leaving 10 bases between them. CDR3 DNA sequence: TGTGCCAGCAGTTCCTTACAGGGTCAGCCCCAGCATTTT. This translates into CASSSLQGQPQHF.

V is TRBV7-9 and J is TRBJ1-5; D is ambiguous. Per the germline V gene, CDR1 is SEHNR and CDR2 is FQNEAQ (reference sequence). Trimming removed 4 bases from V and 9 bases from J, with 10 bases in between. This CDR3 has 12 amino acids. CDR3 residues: CASSSSFGPQHF. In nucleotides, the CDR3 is TGTGCCAGCAGCTCCTCATTTGGGCCCCAGCATTTT.

The CDR3 DNA is TGTGCCAGCAGTTTAAGACAGGGTGTTACGGAAAAACTGTTTTTT. It translates to CASSLRQGVTEKLFF. V usage is TRBV27 and J usage is TRBJ1-4; 7 nucleotides line up with TRBD1. V lost 2 bases and J lost 8; bases outside the gene matches: 8. The CDR3 contains 15 residues. The germline CDR1 and CDR2 sequences are MNHEY and SMNVEV (reference sequence).

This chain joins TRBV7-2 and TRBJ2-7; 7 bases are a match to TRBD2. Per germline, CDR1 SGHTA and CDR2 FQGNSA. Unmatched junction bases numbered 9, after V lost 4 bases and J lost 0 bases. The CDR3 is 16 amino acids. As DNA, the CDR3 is TGTGCCAGCAGCTCCCGAAGCGGGGCGAGCTCCTACGAGCAGTACTTC. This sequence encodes CASSSRSGASSYEQYF. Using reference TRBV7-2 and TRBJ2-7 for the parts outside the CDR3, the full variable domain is GAGVSQSPSNKVTEKGKDVELRCDPISGHTALYWYRQSLGQGLEFLIYFQGNSAPDKSGLPSDRFSAERTGGSVSTLTIQRTQQEDSAVYLCASSSRSGASSYEQYFGPGTRLTVT.

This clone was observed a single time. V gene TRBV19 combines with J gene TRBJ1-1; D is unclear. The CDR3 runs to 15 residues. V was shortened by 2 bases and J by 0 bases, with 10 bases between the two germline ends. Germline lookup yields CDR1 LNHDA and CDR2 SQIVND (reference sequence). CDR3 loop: CASSIFGGLNTEAFF. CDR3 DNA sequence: TGTGCCAGTAGTATATTTGGAGGGCTGAACACTGAAGCTTTCTTT.

The CDR3: CASSSRQGAGELFF. The CDR3 DNA is TGTGCCAGCTCATCCCGACAGGGGGCTGGGGAGCTGTTTTTT. V is TRBV18 and J is TRBJ2-2; 10 nucleotides line up with TRBD1. CDR3 length: 14 amino acids. V was clipped by 5 bases and J by 8 bases; unmatched bases: 5. Germline lookup yields CDR1 KGHSH and CDR2 LQKENI.

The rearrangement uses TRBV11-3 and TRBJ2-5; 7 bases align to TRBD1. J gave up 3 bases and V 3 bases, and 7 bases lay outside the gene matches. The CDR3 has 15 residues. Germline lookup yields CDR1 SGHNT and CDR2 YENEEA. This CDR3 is CASSFRGTGEETQYF. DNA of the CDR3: TGTGCCAGCAGCTTTAGGGGTACAGGGGAAGAGACCCAGTACTTC.

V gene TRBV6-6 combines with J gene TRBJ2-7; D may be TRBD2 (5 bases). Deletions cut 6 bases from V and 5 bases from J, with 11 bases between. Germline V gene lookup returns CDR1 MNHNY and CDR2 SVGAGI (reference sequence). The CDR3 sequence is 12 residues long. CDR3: CASSGNYNEQYF. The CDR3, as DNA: TGTGCCAGCAGCGGGAACTACAACGAGCAGTACTTC.

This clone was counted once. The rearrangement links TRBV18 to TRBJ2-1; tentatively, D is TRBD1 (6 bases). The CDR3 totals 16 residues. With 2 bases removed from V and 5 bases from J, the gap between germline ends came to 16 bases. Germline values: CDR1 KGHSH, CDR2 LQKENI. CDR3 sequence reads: CASSPIQGPYNNEQFF. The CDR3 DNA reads TGTGCCAGCTCACCAATACAGGGTCCATACAACAATGAGCAGTTCTTC. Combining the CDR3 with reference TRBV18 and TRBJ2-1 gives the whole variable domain NAGVMQNPRHLVRRRGQEARLRCSPMKGHSHVYWYRQLPEEGLKFMVYLQKENIIDESGMPKERFSAEFPKEGPSILRIQQVVRGDSAAYFCASSPIQGPYNNEQFFGPGTRLTVL.

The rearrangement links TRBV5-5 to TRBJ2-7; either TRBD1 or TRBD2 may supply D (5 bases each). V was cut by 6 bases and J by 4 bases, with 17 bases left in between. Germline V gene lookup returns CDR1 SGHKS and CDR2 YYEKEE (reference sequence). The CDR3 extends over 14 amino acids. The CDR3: CASIIGRDPYEQYF. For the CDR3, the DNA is TGTGCCAGCATCATTGGCCGGGACCCTTACGAGCAGTACTTC.